Listed below are T cell receptor beta chains from one sample, sequenced in a study of CD8+ T cells in alopecia areata. The method was immunoSEQ multiplex PCR; TCRdb's version includes in-frame clones alone and lacks a portion of them. The sample includes about 200,000 clones, 56% of them seen just once. The source material was CD8+ T cells sorted from blood. These receptors all come from a human donor in good health. Each CDR3 is given with its conserved first and last residue. A D gene is named only where the DNA matches it firmly. Rows may omit the clone size; those that give it use once, few, many or a size class.

j_gene: TRBJ1-2
v_gene: TRBV25-1
abundance: -
d_gene: -
CDR3aa: CASSEGHLGNYGYTF
CDR3nt: TGTGCCAGCAGCGAGGGACACCTGGGGAACTATGGCTACACCTTC

j_gene: TRBJ2-7
v_gene: TRBV27
abundance: -
d_gene: TRBD1
CDR3aa: CASSQTTRGRGLGEQYF
CDR3nt: TGTGCCAGCAGCCAAACTACCCGGGGCAGGGGGCTCGGGGAGCAGTACTTC

j_gene: TRBJ2-2
v_gene: TRBV29-1
abundance: few
d_gene: -
CDR3aa: CSGELAGELFF
CDR3nt: TGCAGCGGAGAGCTCGCCGGGGAGCTGTTTTTT

j_gene: TRBJ2-1
v_gene: TRBV5-4
abundance: -
d_gene: -
CDR3aa: CASSFRGYEQFF
CDR3nt: TGTGCCAGCAGCTTCCGGGGTTATGAGCAGTTCTTC

j_gene: TRBJ1-2
v_gene: TRBV7-9
abundance: once
d_gene: -
CDR3aa: CASSLVIDYGYTF
CDR3nt: TGTGCCAGCAGCTTAGTGATTGACTATGGCTACACCTTC

j_gene: TRBJ1-2
v_gene: TRBV29-1
abundance: -
d_gene: -
CDR3aa: CSVPGPQEGYGYTF
CDR3nt: TGCAGCGTCCCTGGACCGCAGGAAGGCTATGGCTACACCTTC

j_gene: TRBJ2-3
v_gene: TRBV4-2
abundance: -
d_gene: TRBD2
CDR3aa: CASSQDPAGGLTDTQYF
CDR3nt: TGTGCCAGCAGCCAAGATCCAGCGGGGGGTCTCACGGATACGCAGTATTTT

j_gene: TRBJ2-5
v_gene: TRBV14
abundance: few
d_gene: TRBD1
CDR3aa: CASSQGRGQVGWTQYF
CDR3nt: TGTGCCAGCAGCCAAGGGAGGGGACAGGTTGGCTGGACCCAGTACTTC

j_gene: TRBJ2-7
v_gene: TRBV5-1
abundance: few
d_gene: -
CDR3aa: CASSLGAVGYEQYF
CDR3nt: TGCGCCAGCAGCTTGGGGGCCGTGGGCTACGAGCAGTACTTC

j_gene: TRBJ1-6
v_gene: TRBV4-1
abundance: once
d_gene: TRBD1
CDR3aa: CASSPPGQPNSPLHF
CDR3nt: TGCGCCAGCAGCCCACCGGGACAGCCAAATTCACCCCTCCACTTT

j_gene: TRBJ1-1
v_gene: TRBV11-1
abundance: once
d_gene: -
CDR3aa: CASSRLNTEAFF
CDR3nt: TGTGCCAGCAGCAGGTTGAACACTGAAGCTTTCTTT

j_gene: TRBJ2-4
v_gene: TRBV9
abundance: -
d_gene: TRBD1
CDR3aa: CASSVGEGADGNIQYF
CDR3nt: TGTGCCAGCAGCGTAGGTGAGGGGGCGGATGGTAACATTCAGTACTTC

j_gene: TRBJ2-7
v_gene: TRBV5-1
abundance: once
d_gene: -
CDR3aa: CASSWTGDNEQYF
CDR3nt: TGCGCCAGCAGCTGGACGGGGGACAACGAGCAGTACTTC

j_gene: TRBJ1-2
v_gene: TRBV29-1
abundance: -
d_gene: -
CDR3aa: CSVSGTNYGYTF
CDR3nt: TGCAGCGTTAGTGGGACAAACTATGGCTACACCTTC

j_gene: TRBJ2-5
v_gene: TRBV11-2
abundance: few
d_gene: -
CDR3aa: CASRHLDTYQETQYF
CDR3nt: TGTGCCAGCAGACACCTAGACACCTACCAAGAGACCCAGTACTTC

j_gene: TRBJ2-7
v_gene: TRBV29-1
abundance: -
d_gene: -
CDR3aa: CSVELGDRTIAYEQYF
CDR3nt: TGCAGCGTTGAACTCGGTGACAGGACCATAGCCTACGAGCAGTACTTC

j_gene: TRBJ1-5
v_gene: TRBV7-9
abundance: -
d_gene: -
CDR3aa: CASSLAGGNQPQHF
CDR3nt: TGTGCCAGCAGCTTAGCGGGTGGCAATCAGCCCCAGCATTTT

j_gene: TRBJ2-2
v_gene: TRBV29-1
abundance: -
d_gene: -
CDR3aa: CSVGYRGGTGELFF
CDR3nt: TGCAGCGTCGGCTACAGGGGAGGGACCGGGGAGCTGTTTTTT

j_gene: TRBJ2-5
v_gene: TRBV7-9
abundance: -
d_gene: -
CDR3aa: CASSHRGIGDQETQYF
CDR3nt: TGTGCCAGCAGCCATCGCGGTATAGGGGACCAAGAGACCCAGTACTTC

j_gene: TRBJ1-2
v_gene: TRBV6-6
abundance: -
d_gene: TRBD1
CDR3aa: CASRGQGEDGYTF
CDR3nt: TGTGCCAGCAGAGGACAGGGGGAAGATGGCTACACCTTC

j_gene: TRBJ2-2
v_gene: TRBV27
abundance: -
d_gene: TRBD2
CDR3aa: CASTSGGNTGELFF
CDR3nt: TGTGCCAGCACCAGCGGGGGAAACACCGGGGAGCTGTTTTTT

j_gene: TRBJ1-2
v_gene: TRBV6-6
abundance: many
d_gene: TRBD1
CDR3aa: CASRADRQGSNYGYTF
CDR3nt: TGTGCCAGCAGGGCCGATCGACAGGGGTCCAACTATGGCTACACCTTC

j_gene: TRBJ1-5
v_gene: TRBV4-1
abundance: few
d_gene: TRBD1
CDR3aa: CASSQKLQGAAQPQHF
CDR3nt: TGCGCCAGCAGCCAAAAACTACAGGGGGCGGCTCAGCCCCAGCATTTT

j_gene: TRBJ2-1
v_gene: TRBV28
abundance: -
d_gene: -
CDR3aa: CASSLSTPFNEQFF
CDR3nt: TGTGCCAGCAGTTTATCGACGCCCTTCAATGAGCAGTTCTTC

j_gene: TRBJ2-1
v_gene: TRBV29-1
abundance: -
d_gene: -
CDR3aa: CSVEVGQFLEQFF
CDR3nt: TGCAGCGTTGAAGTCGGCCAATTTCTGGAGCAGTTCTTC

j_gene: TRBJ2-7
v_gene: TRBV29-1
abundance: -
d_gene: TRBD1
CDR3aa: CSVEVERDRVYEQYF
CDR3nt: TGCAGCGTTGAAGTGGAACGGGACAGGGTATACGAGCAGTACTTC

j_gene: TRBJ1-5
v_gene: TRBV19
abundance: -
d_gene: -
CDR3aa: CASSRGIGSNQPQHF
CDR3nt: TGTGCCAGTAGTAGGGGGATCGGCAGCAATCAGCCCCAGCATTTT

j_gene: TRBJ2-5
v_gene: TRBV4-1
abundance: -
d_gene: -
CDR3aa: CASSQDEVRPQGETQYF
CDR3nt: TGCGCCAGCAGCCAAGATGAGGTTCGGCCCCAGGGCGAGACCCAGTACTTC

j_gene: TRBJ1-1
v_gene: TRBV2
abundance: -
d_gene: -
CDR3aa: CASSEGQGSNTEAFF
CDR3nt: TGTGCCAGCAGTGAAGGGCAGGGGTCGAACACTGAAGCTTTCTTT

j_gene: TRBJ1-1
v_gene: TRBV29-1
abundance: many
d_gene: -
CDR3aa: CSVGTDWGAFF
CDR3nt: TGCAGCGTTGGGACAGACTGGGGAGCTTTCTTT

j_gene: TRBJ1-2
v_gene: TRBV9
abundance: -
d_gene: -
CDR3aa: CASSVSPGLVYGYTF
CDR3nt: TGTGCCAGCAGCGTAAGTCCAGGGTTGGTCTATGGCTACACCTTC